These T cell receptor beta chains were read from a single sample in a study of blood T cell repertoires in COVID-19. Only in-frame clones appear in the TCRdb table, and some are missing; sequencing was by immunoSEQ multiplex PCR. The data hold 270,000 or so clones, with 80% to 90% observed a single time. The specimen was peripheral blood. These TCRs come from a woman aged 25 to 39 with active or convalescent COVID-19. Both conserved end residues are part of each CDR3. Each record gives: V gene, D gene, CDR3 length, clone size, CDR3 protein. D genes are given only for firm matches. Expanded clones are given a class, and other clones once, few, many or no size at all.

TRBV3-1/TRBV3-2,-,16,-,CASSQVGHSGANVLTF
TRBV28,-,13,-,CASSLLQGYGYTF
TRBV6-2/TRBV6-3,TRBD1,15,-,CASSHPGQGNNEQYF
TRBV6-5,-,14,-,CASSYRQANQPQHF
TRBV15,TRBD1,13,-,CATSRTGVTEAFF
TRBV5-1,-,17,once,CASSPGEGTPSYNEQFF
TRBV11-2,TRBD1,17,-,CASSFEGRGLGVTEAFF
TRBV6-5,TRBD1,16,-,CASSYMGDRPNSPLHF
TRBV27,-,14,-,CASGSREFAGEQYF
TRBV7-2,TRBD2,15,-,CASSFTSGVAETQYF
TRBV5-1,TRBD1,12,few,CASGTGDYEQYF
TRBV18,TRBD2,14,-,CASSPGGGGDTQYF
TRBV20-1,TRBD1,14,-,CSASQQGGASPLHF
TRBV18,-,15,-,CASSPSGLTNEKLFF
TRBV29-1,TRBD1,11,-,CSVGTGDGYTF
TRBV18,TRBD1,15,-,CASSPDRGHNYGYTF
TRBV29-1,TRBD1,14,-,CSVSSDRATYEQYF
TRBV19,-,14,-,CASTPGALNQPQHF
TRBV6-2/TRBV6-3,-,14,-,CASSQTGPNQPQHF
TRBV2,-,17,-,CASSEDQDRTGANVLTF
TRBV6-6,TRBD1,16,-,CASNRDRGRAGNTIYF
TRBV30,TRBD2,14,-,CACLAGGKSNEQFF